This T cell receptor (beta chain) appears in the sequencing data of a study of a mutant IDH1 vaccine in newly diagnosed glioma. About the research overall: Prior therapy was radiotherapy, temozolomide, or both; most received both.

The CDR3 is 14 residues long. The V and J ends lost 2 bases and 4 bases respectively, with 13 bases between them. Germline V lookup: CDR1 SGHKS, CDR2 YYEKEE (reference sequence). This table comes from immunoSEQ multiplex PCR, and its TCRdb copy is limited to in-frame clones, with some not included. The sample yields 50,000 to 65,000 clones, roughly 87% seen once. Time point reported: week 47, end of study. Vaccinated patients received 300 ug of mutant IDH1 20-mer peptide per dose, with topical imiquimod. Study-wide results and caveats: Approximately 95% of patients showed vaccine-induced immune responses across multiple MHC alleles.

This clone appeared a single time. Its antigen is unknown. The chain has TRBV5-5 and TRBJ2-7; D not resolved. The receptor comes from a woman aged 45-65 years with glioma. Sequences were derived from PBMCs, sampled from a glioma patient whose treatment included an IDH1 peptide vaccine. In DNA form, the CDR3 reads TGTGCCAGCAGCTTAATGGCAGAGGTATACGAGCAGTACTTC. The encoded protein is CASSLMAEVYEQYF.